Listed below are T cell receptor beta chains from one sample, sequenced in a study of blood T cell repertoires in COVID-19. Profiled with immunoSEQ multiplex PCR; TCRdb holds only in-frame clones, not every one. The table shows roughly 49,000 clones, with approximately 88% occurring only once. Material: peripheral blood. Receptor source: a human donor in a cohort sampled during active COVID-19. CDR3s include the opening cysteine and the closing phenylalanine or tryptophan. A D gene is named only where the DNA matches it firmly. Clone size is given for some rows only: seen once, a few or many times, or a class if the clone is expanded.

V gene: TRBV3-1/TRBV3-2; D gene: TRBD2; J gene: TRBJ2-3; clone size: .; CDR3 protein: CASSQEDREGDTQYF; CDR3 DNA: TGTGCCAGCAGCCAAGAAGACCGGGAGGGGGATACGCAGTATTTT
V gene: TRBV19; D gene: TRBD1; J gene: TRBJ2-7; clone size: .; CDR3 protein: CASSQGTGAEQYF; CDR3 DNA: TGTGCCAGTAGTCAAGGGACAGGGGCCGAGCAGTACTTC
V gene: TRBV5-6; D gene: TRBD1; J gene: TRBJ1-4; clone size: .; CDR3 protein: CASSLPGTGTNEKLFF; CDR3 DNA: TGTGCCAGCAGCTTGCCTGGGACAGGAACTAATGAAAAACTGTTTTTT
V gene: TRBV9; D gene: TRBD1; J gene: TRBJ1-4; clone size: few; CDR3 protein: CASSVATGGGEKLFF; CDR3 DNA: TGTGCCAGCAGCGTAGCGACAGGGGGCGGTGAAAAACTGTTTTTT
V gene: TRBV3-1/TRBV3-2; D gene: TRBD2; J gene: TRBJ2-1; clone size: .; CDR3 protein: CASRGGRLTSGRKVNEQFF; CDR3 DNA: TGTGCCAGCCGTGGGGGACGATTGACTAGCGGGAGGAAGGTCAATGAGCAGTTCTTC
V gene: TRBV5-1; D gene: TRBD1; J gene: TRBJ2-5; clone size: .; CDR3 protein: CASSSTGGEETQYF; CDR3 DNA: TGCGCCAGCAGCTCAACAGGGGGCGAAGAGACCCAGTACTTC
V gene: TRBV19; D gene: TRBD1; J gene: TRBJ2-5; clone size: .; CDR3 protein: CASSISPGQGETQYF; CDR3 DNA: TGTGCCAGTAGTATTTCGCCGGGACAGGGGGAGACCCAGTACTTC
V gene: TRBV4-3; D gene: .; J gene: TRBJ2-3; clone size: .; CDR3 protein: CASKADPGVSGTDTQYF; CDR3 DNA: TGCGCCAGCAAAGCGGACCCCGGGGTGAGTGGCACAGATACGCAGTATTTT
V gene: TRBV14; D gene: .; J gene: TRBJ2-1; clone size: .; CDR3 protein: CASSPRTESYNEQFF; CDR3 DNA: TGTGCCAGCAGCCCGCGGACAGAATCGTACAATGAGCAGTTCTTC
V gene: TRBV7-9; D gene: .; J gene: TRBJ2-2; clone size: .; CDR3 protein: CASSLVLPNTGELFF; CDR3 DNA: TGTGCCAGCAGCTTAGTCCTTCCTAACACCGGGGAGCTGTTTTTT
V gene: TRBV3-1/TRBV3-2; D gene: .; J gene: TRBJ2-2; clone size: .; CDR3 protein: CASSFYLGELFF; CDR3 DNA: TGTGCCAGCAGCTTTTATCTCGGGGAGCTGTTTTTT
V gene: TRBV13; D gene: .; J gene: TRBJ2-6; clone size: once; CDR3 protein: CASSLAGRGANVLTF; CDR3 DNA: TGTGCCAGCAGCTTAGCAGGGCGGGGGGCCAACGTCCTGACTTTC
V gene: TRBV21-1; D gene: .; J gene: TRBJ2-3; clone size: .; CDR3 protein: CASRPETSGRSDTQYF; CDR3 DNA: TGTGCCAGCAGACCCGAGACTAGCGGGAGATCAGATACGCAGTATTTT
V gene: TRBV3-1/TRBV3-2; D gene: .; J gene: TRBJ2-7; clone size: .; CDR3 protein: CASSQSDRSYEQYF; CDR3 DNA: TGTGCCAGCAGCCAATCAGACAGGAGTTACGAGCAGTACTTC